This TCR beta chain is from a study of blood T cells in healthy people across ages (dated by TCRdb to between 2014 and 2017). About the investigation overall: Template switching captured roughly one uniquely barcoded TCR beta cDNA molecule per two T cells in model experiments. The study measured age-related changes in TCR beta repertoire diversity using deep sequencing normalized with unique cDNA molecular identifiers. The donors were split into four age groups: young (average around 16 years), middle-aged (roughly 39), aged (approximately 60) and long-lived (over 75). Donors of different ages were randomly distributed across sequencing lanes to avoid experimental bias. The study analyzed two additional independent replicas of 1 million unique cDNA reads from the same blood draw for two donors, one aged 18 to 30 and one aged 80 or older. The paper's findings and limits, for the study overall: Bulk unsorted PBMC profiling prevented conclusive comparison of naive and antigen-experienced compartments. A strong correlation was found between observed TCR beta diversity and the percentage of naive T cells measured by flow cytometry. Observed TCR beta diversity per million T cells fell roughly linearly with age, and a significant reduction was already apparent by age about 43. Because the CMV infection status of the donors was unknown, age-related changes in expanded clonotypes may potentially have been confounded. Total diversity estimates from one million sequenced T cells were considered lower bounds and underestimates. The long-lived group showed more naive CD4+ T cells, fewer expanded clones and increased TCR diversity than the aged group, suggesting age selection.

From its cysteine to its phenylalanine, the CDR3 spans 13 amino acids. This entry keeps only the CDR3 DNA: 39 bases, framed from base 1. In the germline V gene (reference sequence), CDR1 corresponds to MNHEY and CDR2 to SMNVEV. The approximately 39 donors, aged 6 to 90 years, were systemically healthy Caucasian individuals from Russia. Around 10 milliliters of peripheral blood were collected from each donor into EDTA-treated Vacutainer tubes. Ficoll-Paque density-gradient centrifugation was used to isolate PBMCs, with at least 6.5 million per sample. Total RNA was extracted from PBMCs with Trizol reagent, with at least 5 micrograms obtained per sample. For every donor, flow cytometry on a PBMC aliquot measured the percentage of naive CD45RAhigh/CD27high T cells. The library came from 5' RACE. Sequencing took place on an Illumina HiSeq 2500. A second about 6 to 11 cycle PCR used a sample-barcoded 5' primer and a J-beta primer mix. A unique molecular identifier was introduced onto each TCR beta cDNA molecule by a template-switch 5' adaptor carrying 12 random nucleotides. Each sample yielded at least 2.5 million CDR3-containing paired-end reads. All of the RNA was converted into first-strand cDNA using the Mint cDNA synthesis kit, with a TRBC-specific oligonucleotide serving as the primer. All cDNA was treated with uracil-DNA glycosylase and then went through a first 18-cycle PCR with the universal primers M1SS and BC2_uni_R. In the paper's pipeline: Normalization of each sample was performed by random selection of 1 million high-quality reads, each carrying a distinct molecular identifier. Instead of being binned into consensus sequences, reads with shared molecular identifiers were discarded. MiTCR, with a Q25 quality threshold and the strictest error-elimination algorithm, was used for CDR3 identification, clonotype clustering and error correction. Lower-bound total TCR beta diversity was estimated with a nonparametric unseen species model using Euler transformation. TCRdb reran the public reads through fastp at Q25 and MiXCR, keeping productive beta chains. Every distinct CDR3 protein forms one entry, paired with its most common genes and DNA. TCRdb's processing, not the authors', yielded these V and J calls. The sample contains about 670,000 distinct CDR3 sequences, roughly half of them found a single time. The ten largest account for approximately 15% of the sample.

On this clonotype: The target of this receptor is not known. Since a much larger clone is just one base distant, this may be a read error.

Sequencing used blood. This sequence originates from a woman of 80 years or more in good health. This chain joins TRBV27 to TRBJ2-4, with no reliable assignment of the D segment. The J call may be wrong; the DNA end is better matched by TRBJ2-5. The CDR3 reads as follows: CASSPQLQETQYF. The nucleotides read TGTGCCAGCAGTCCCCAACTCCAAGAGACCCAGTACTTC.